One and the same sample provided the 30 T cell receptor beta chains below, sequenced in a study of cytomegalovirus exposure and HLA in healthy donors (dated by TCRdb to about 2017). Libraries came from the immunoSEQ multiplex PCR assay. For the multiplex PCR, a mixture combining 60 forward primers for TCR Vbeta segments and 13 reverse primers for TCR Jbeta segments was used. The clones in this table, taken by TCRdb from immuneACCESS, are in-frame only. Not every clone is retained; where verified, under half of the shortfall comes from an unresolved V gene, and the cause of the rest is unknown. Present in this sample are roughly 130,000 clones, 65% to 75% of which were seen just once. 5.8% of the sample is in the top ten clones. The specimen sequenced was PBMCs. The source is a woman aged 50 to 60 in good health and CMV-seropositive.

This clone was seen a few times. The gene calls are TRBV30 and TRBJ1-6; no firm D call. This CDR3 region has 12 residues. With 2 bases removed from V and 9 bases from J, the gap between germline ends came to 8 bases. The germline V gene encodes CDR1 GTSNPN and CDR2 SVGIG (reference sequence). The CDR3 loop reads CAWSLLGSPLHF. In nucleotides, the CDR3 is TGTGCCTGGAGTCTCCTCGGTTCACCCCTCCACTTT.

The chain links TRBV5-6 to TRBJ1-1, with 9 positions matching TRBD1. J lost 6 bases, V lost 2 bases, and 5 bases had no gene match. Germline assignment: CDR1 SGHDT and CDR2 YYEEEE. This CDR3 comprises 14 residues. The CDR3: CASSFNRGLPEAFF. The DNA of the CDR3 is TGTGCCAGCAGCTTTAACAGGGGGCTCCCTGAAGCTTTCTTT.

This clone was counted only a few times. V and J are TRBV2 and TRBJ2-5; TRBD2 matches at 8 bases. Germline V gene sequence: CDR1 SNHLY, CDR2 FYNNEI. V gave up 7 bases and J gave up 2 bases; unmatched junction bases: 6. The CDR3 spans 14 residues. For the CDR3, the DNA is TGTGCCAGCAAAGGTAGCGGGGCACAAGAGACCCAGTACTTC. Its translation: CASKGSGAQETQYF.

CDR3: CAISESGRGNQPQHF. The CDR3 DNA reads TGTGCCATCAGTGAGTCGGGCAGGGGCAATCAGCCCCAGCATTTT. This chain joins TRBV10-3 and TRBJ1-5; maybe TRBD1 (5 bases). Trimming removed 0 bases at V and 2 bases at J, with 8 bases between. The CDR3 contains 15 residues. Germline assignment: CDR1 ENHRY and CDR2 SYGVKD.

This clone appeared a few times. The chain carries TRBV30 and TRBJ2-7; TRBD2 matches at 7 bases. The germline V gene has CDR1 GTSNPN and CDR2 SVGIG (reference sequence). The CDR3 runs to 12 residues. V gave up 8 bases and J gave up 0 bases; unmatched junction bases: 4. Here the CDR3 DNA reads TGTGCCCGGGGGGAGGCCTCCTACGAGCAGTACTTC. The encoded protein is CARGEASYEQYF.

The genes are TRBV7-9 and TRBJ1-2; 10 nucleotides align to TRBD1. The CDR3 has 15 residues. CDR1 is SEHNR and CDR2 is FQNEAQ in the germline V gene (reference sequence). Trimming at V came to 5 bases and at J to 4 bases, leaving 7 bases not matched to a gene. The CDR3 DNA sequence: TGTGCCAGCAGCCCACGGGACAGGGGTGTCTATGGCTACACCTTC. Translating it yields CASSPRDRGVYGYTF. The complete variable domain, with remaining parts taken from reference TRBV7-9 and TRBJ1-2, reads DTGVSQNPRHKITKRGQNVTFRCDPISEHNRLYWYRQTLGQGPEFLTYFQNEAQLEKSRLLSDRFSAERPKGSFSTLEIQRTEQGDSAMYLCASSPRDRGVYGYTFGSGTRLTVV.

This CDR3 is CASSFGLEDTQYF. CDR3 coding DNA: TGCGCCAGCAGCTTCGGCCTAGAAGATACGCAGTATTTT. The rearrangement links TRBV5-1 to TRBJ2-3; D remains ambiguous. The CDR3 is made up of 13 amino acids. The germline CDR1 and CDR2 sequences are SGHRS and YFSETQ. V lost 2 bases and J lost 5, with 9 bases in between.

This chain connects TRBV5-1 to TRBJ2-1, with 11 positions matching TRBD2. Germline trimming cut 0 bases from V and 0 bases from J; bases unmatched to any gene: 8. Germline V gene data show CDR1 as SGHRS and CDR2 as YFSETQ. The CDR3 has 19 amino acids. The CDR3 spells CASSLVLAGGRSSYNEQFF. As DNA, the CDR3 is TGCGCCAGCAGCTTGGTTCTAGCGGGGGGCCGAAGCTCCTACAATGAGCAGTTCTTC.

Comments on this clone: This same CDR3 is encoded by further DNA sequences in the sample. The V gene is TRBV5-6, the J gene TRBJ1-4, with TRBD1 as a possible D gene (6 bases). From germline, CDR1 is SGHDT and CDR2 YYEEEE. Trimming pared 2 bases from V and 0 bases from J, leaving 11 bases between. The CDR3 contains 16 residues. CDR3 sequence (DNA): TGTGCCAGCAGCTTACTGGGACAAACAACTAATGAAAAACTGTTTTTT. Amino acid sequence: CASSLLGQTTNEKLFF.

This chain uses TRBV5-1 with TRBJ2-7; tentatively, D is TRBD2 (5 bases). Trimming cost V 2 bases and J 0 bases, with 15 bases left between them. Germline CDR1 reads SGHRS; CDR2 reads YFSETQ. The CDR3 spans 16 residues. CDR3 in DNA: TGCGCCAGCAGCTTCTTAGAGGGCATGGGCTCCTACGAGCAGTACTTC. Translating gives CASSFLEGMGSYEQYF. The whole variable domain, remainder taken from reference TRBV5-1 and TRBJ2-7, is KAGVTQTPRYLIKTRGQQVTLSCSPISGHRSVSWYQQTPGQGLQFLFEYFSETQRNKGNFPGRFSGRQFSNSRSEMNVSTLELGDSALYLCASSFLEGMGSYEQYFGPGTRLTVT.

This clone has a single count. V usage is TRBV7-2 and J usage is TRBJ2-7; TRBD2 is a possible D gene (5 bases). The CDR3 has 15 amino acids. Germline CDR1 reads SGHTA; CDR2 reads FQGNSA. V was clipped by 5 bases and J by 7 bases, with 21 bases between them. As DNA, the CDR3 is TGTGCCAGCAGCCGGACCGGGGAGCCCGCTCGGGAGCAGTACTTC. Translating gives CASSRTGEPAREQYF.

The chain links TRBV11-3 to TRBJ2-5; 8 bases map to TRBD2. CDR1 is SGHNT, CDR2 YENEEA, per germline. V gave up 2 bases and J gave up 2 bases; unmatched junction bases: 10. The CDR3 runs to 17 residues. As DNA, the CDR3 is TGTGCCAGCAGCTTAATACTTAGCGGGGATATTCAAGAGACCCAGTACTTC. Translating it yields CASSLILSGDIQETQYF.

This rearrangement joins TRBV5-6 to TRBJ1-4; the match to TRBD1 covers 9 bases. Germline CDR1 reads SGHDT; CDR2 reads YYEEEE. This CDR3 spans 15 amino acids. Unmatched junction bases numbered 9, after V lost 5 bases and J lost 7 bases. CDR3 nucleotide sequence: TGTGCCAGCAGTCGTTTGGGACAGGGCGGTGAAAAACTGTTTTTT. Translating gives CASSRLGQGGEKLFF.

The CDR3 DNA follows: TGTGCCAGCAGTGTCGGGGGAGCCTCCGAGCAGTACTTC. Translating it yields CASSVGGASEQYF. The rearrangement uses TRBV6-6 and TRBJ2-7, with D maybe TRBD2 (6 bases). Looked up from germline, CDR1 is MNHNY and CDR2 is SVGAGI (reference sequence). Trimming left V 5 bases short and J 6 bases short, with 14 bases between. CDR3 length equals 13 residues.

This clone has a handful of counts. V and J are TRBV6-4 and TRBJ2-3; 10 positions agree with TRBD1. The CDR3 is made up of 15 amino acids. Germline loops: CDR1 MRHNA, CDR2 SNTAGT. The V segment lost 2 bases and the J segment 1 base; nucleotides outside the gene matches: 0. The CDR3 DNA follows: TGTGCCAGCAGTGACGGGACAGGGGGCACAGATACGCAGTATTTT. It is translated as CASSDGTGGTDTQYF.

The count of this clone is one. The chain employs TRBV7-8 and TRBJ1-5; no reliable D call. The CDR3 spans 15 residues. V lost 1 base and J 4 bases, leaving 11 bases between the germline ends. Germline V gene data show CDR1 as SGHVS and CDR2 as FQNEAQ. The CDR3 reads CASSLDRNPNQPQHF. CDR3 nucleotide sequence: TGTGCCAGCAGCTTAGATAGAAACCCTAATCAGCCCCAGCATTTT.

The V and J genes are TRBV4-2 and TRBJ2-6; D gene uncertain. The CDR3 has 15 amino acids. Trimming shortened V by 6 bases and J by 2 bases, and 11 bases separated the two germline ends. Germline CDR1 and CDR2: LGHNA and YNFKEQ. The CDR3 sequence: CASSPRSTGANVLTF. CDR3 DNA: TGTGCCAGCAGTCCCAGGTCCACTGGGGCCAACGTCCTGACTTTC.

The chain is built from TRBV19 and TRBJ1-2; a weak D match, TRBD1 (6 bases). Germline-derived CDR1 and CDR2 are LNHDA and SQIVND (reference sequence). The CDR3 covers 13 residues. Trimming shortened V by 5 bases and J by 8 bases, and 15 bases separated the two germline ends. Written as DNA, the CDR3 is TGTGCCAGTAGTGCGACAGGCGACCGGGGCTACACCTTC. It is translated as CASSATGDRGYTF.

The chain combines TRBV9 with TRBJ2-3; 9 nucleotides match TRBD1. The germline gives CDR1 SGDLS, CDR2 YYNGEE. The CDR3 is made up of 13 amino acids. Unmatched junction bases numbered 5, after V lost 4 bases and J lost 8 bases. CDR3 protein: CASSTGTGLTQYF. The CDR3 coding sequence is TGTGCCAGCAGCACCGGGACAGGGCTTACGCAGTATTTT.

The chain links TRBV2 to TRBJ2-2, with 10 bases identical to TRBD2. CDR1 is SNHLY, CDR2 FYNNEI, per germline. V was pared by 6 bases and J by 6 bases, with 4 bases of the junction left unmatched. CDR3 length: 14 residues. The chain's CDR3 is CASRGTSGAGELFF. In nucleotides, the CDR3 is TGTGCCAGCAGGGGTACTAGCGGGGCCGGGGAGCTGTTTTTT.

This clone was counted only a few times. The chain combines TRBV5-1 with TRBJ1-1; possibly TRBD1 for D (5 bases). CDR3 size: 14 residues. CDR1 SGHRS and CDR2 YFSETQ come from the germline V gene. V lost 3 bases, J lost 0 bases, and 9 bases lay in between. CDR3 nucleotides: TGCGCCAGCAGCTCAACACAGGTGAACACTGAAGCTTTCTTT. This gives the protein CASSSTQVNTEAFF.

The rearrangement joins TRBV7-9 to TRBJ2-3; 12 bases are a match to TRBD1. The length of the CDR3 is 14 residues. The germline V gene has CDR1 SEHNR and CDR2 FQNEAQ (reference sequence). V lost 3 bases and J lost 6; bases outside the gene matches: 1. The CDR3: CASSLGQGADTQYF. CDR3 nucleotide sequence: TGTGCCAGCAGCTTGGGACAGGGGGCGGATACGCAGTATTTT.

J is TRBJ2-5 and V is TRBV5-1; D possibly corresponds to TRBD2 (5 bases). The CDR3 consists of 15 residues. Looked up from germline, CDR1 is SGHRS and CDR2 is YFSETQ. V gave up 4 bases and J gave up 4 bases, with 17 bases separating them. The CDR3 nucleotides are TGCGCCAGCAGCGACCCTGTCGGGAATAGAGAGACCCAGTACTTC. This translates into CASSDPVGNRETQYF.

Turning to this clone: A read error may account for a junction end that differs from germline. The V gene is TRBV7-8, the J gene TRBJ2-5; TRBD2 aligns across 12 bases. Germline V gene lookup returns CDR1 SGHVS and CDR2 FQNEAQ. The CDR3 length is 14 residues. The CDR3 region has the DNA TGTGCCAGCAGCCTAGCGGGGGGGGGAGAGACCCAGTACTTC. It encodes CASSLAGGGETQYF.

The gene calls are TRBV6-5 and TRBJ1-1, with D unresolved. The CDR3 has 14 residues. The germline V gene encodes CDR1 MNHEY and CDR2 SVGAGI. This CDR3 reads CVTHLAGLNTEAFF. The CDR3, as DNA: TGTGTAACCCACCTGGCAGGCTTGAACACTGAAGCTTTCTTT.

The chain is built from TRBV29-1 and TRBJ1-1; a possible D gene is TRBD1 (5 bases). Deletions cut 7 bases from V and 1 base from J, with 13 bases between. The CDR3 length is 13 residues. The germline V gene encodes CDR1 SQVTM and CDR2 ANQGSEA. The CDR3 protein is CSAPLRGNTEAFF. The CDR3 DNA reads as TGCAGCGCCCCCCTAAGGGGGAACACTGAAGCTTTCTTT.

Written as DNA, the CDR3 is TGCGCCAGCAGCTGGGACGGGAGCACTGAAGCTTTCTTT. This translates into CASSWDGSTEAFF. J is TRBJ1-1 and V is TRBV5-1, with D possibly TRBD1 on 5 matching bases. Trimming removed 3 bases from V and 4 bases from J, with 10 bases in between. CDR3 length equals 13 residues. Germline lookup yields CDR1 SGHRS and CDR2 YFSETQ.

The rearrangement links TRBV5-1 to TRBJ2-2; the D gene is possibly TRBD2 (6 bases). Germline values: CDR1 SGHRS, CDR2 YFSETQ. Trimming shortened V by 3 bases and J by 4 bases, and 16 bases separated the two germline ends. The CDR3 extends over 16 amino acids. This chain's CDR3 is CASSSSTRVGTGELFF. As DNA, the CDR3 is TGCGCCAGCAGCTCCTCGACTAGGGTGGGCACCGGGGAGCTGTTTTTT.

The chain has TRBV11-2 and TRBJ1-2; D may be TRBD1 (6 bases). The V end lost 5 bases, the J end lost 4 bases, and 20 bases lay between the germline ends. Per the germline V gene, CDR1 is SGHAT and CDR2 is FQNNGV. This CDR3 spans 16 amino acids. This CDR3 reads CASSDRSGGAGYGYTF. As DNA, the CDR3 is TGTGCCAGCAGCGACCGCTCGGGGGGCGCAGGCTATGGCTACACCTTC.

The chain links TRBV5-1 to TRBJ2-6, with 8 bases aligning to TRBD1. Germline CDR1 is SGHRS and CDR2 is YFSETQ. CDR3 length: 18 residues. Trimming cost V 3 bases and J 0 bases; bases outside gene matches: 8. Here the CDR3 reads CASSSGTGTLSGANVLTF. The CDR3 DNA reads TGCGCCAGCAGCTCGGGGACAGGAACTCTCTCTGGGGCCAACGTCCTGACTTTC.